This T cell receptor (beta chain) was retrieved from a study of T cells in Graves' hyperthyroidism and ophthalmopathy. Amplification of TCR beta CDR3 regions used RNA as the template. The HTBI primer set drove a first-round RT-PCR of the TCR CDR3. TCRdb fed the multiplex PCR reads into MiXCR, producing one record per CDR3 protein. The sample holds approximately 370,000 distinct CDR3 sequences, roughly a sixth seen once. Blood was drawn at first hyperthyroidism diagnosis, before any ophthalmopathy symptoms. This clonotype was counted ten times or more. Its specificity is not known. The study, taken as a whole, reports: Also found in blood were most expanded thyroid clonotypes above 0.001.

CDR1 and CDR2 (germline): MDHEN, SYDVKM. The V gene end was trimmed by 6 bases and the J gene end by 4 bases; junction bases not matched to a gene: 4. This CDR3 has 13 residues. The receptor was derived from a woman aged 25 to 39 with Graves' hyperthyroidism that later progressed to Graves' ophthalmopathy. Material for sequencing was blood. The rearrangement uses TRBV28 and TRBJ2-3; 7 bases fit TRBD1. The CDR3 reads CASRGGAADTQYF. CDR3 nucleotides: TGTGCCAGCAGAGGGGGCGCCGCAGATACGCAGTATTTT.